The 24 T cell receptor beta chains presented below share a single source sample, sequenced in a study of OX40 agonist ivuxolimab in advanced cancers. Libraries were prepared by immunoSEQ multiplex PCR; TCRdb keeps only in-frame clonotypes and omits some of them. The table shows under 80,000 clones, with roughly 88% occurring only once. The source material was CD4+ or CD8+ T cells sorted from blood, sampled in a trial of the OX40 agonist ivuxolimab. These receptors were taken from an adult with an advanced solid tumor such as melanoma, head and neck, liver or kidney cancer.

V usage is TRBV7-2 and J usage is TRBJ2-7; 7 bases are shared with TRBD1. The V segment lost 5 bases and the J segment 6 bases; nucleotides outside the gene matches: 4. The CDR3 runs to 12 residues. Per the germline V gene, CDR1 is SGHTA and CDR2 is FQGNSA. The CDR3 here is CASSTRQGEQYF. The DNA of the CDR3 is TGTGCCAGCAGCACCCGACAGGGCGAGCAGTACTTC. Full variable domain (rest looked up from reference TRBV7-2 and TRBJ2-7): GAGVSQSPSNKVTEKGKDVELRCDPISGHTALYWYRQSLGQGLEFLIYFQGNSAPDKSGLPSDRFSAERTGGSVSTLTIQRTQQEDSAVYLCASSTRQGEQYFGPGTRLTVT.

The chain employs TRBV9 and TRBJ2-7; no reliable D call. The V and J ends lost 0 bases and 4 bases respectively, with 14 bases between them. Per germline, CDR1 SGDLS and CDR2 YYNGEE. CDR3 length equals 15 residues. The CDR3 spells CASSVGPLKEYEQYF. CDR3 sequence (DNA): TGTGCCAGCAGCGTAGGGCCCCTAAAGGAATACGAGCAGTACTTC.

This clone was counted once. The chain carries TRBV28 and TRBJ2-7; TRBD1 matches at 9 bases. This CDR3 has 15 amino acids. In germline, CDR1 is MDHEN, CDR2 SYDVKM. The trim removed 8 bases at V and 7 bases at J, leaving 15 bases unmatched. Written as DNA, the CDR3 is TGTGCCAGCGGGAGACCCGGGACAGGGAATTTTGAGCAGTACTTC. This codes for CASGRPGTGNFEQYF.

The CDR3 sequence: CASSKDGQSRNYEQYF. The CDR3, as DNA: TGTGCCAGCAGCAAAGACGGTCAGTCAAGGAACTACGAGCAGTACTTC. The V call is TRBV21-1, the J call TRBJ2-7. TRBV21-1 is flagged as a pseudogene. The CDR3 consists of 16 residues.

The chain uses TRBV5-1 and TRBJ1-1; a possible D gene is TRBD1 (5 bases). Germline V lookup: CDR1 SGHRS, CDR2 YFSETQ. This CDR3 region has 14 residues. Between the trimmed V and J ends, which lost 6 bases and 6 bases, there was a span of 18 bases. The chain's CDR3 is CASNGGAGWSEAFF. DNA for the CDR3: TGCGCCAGCAATGGTGGGGCAGGGTGGTCTGAAGCTTTCTTT. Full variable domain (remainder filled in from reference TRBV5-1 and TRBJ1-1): KAGVTQTPRYLIKTRGQQVTLSCSPISGHRSVSWYQQTPGQGLQFLFEYFSETQRNKGNFPGRFSGRQFSNSRSEMNVSTLELGDSALYLCASNGGAGWSEAFFGQGTRLTVV.

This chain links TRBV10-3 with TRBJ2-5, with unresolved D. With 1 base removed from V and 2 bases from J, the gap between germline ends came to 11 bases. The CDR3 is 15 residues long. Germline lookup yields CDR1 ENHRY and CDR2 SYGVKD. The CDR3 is CAISEYRALQETQYF. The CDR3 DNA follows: TGTGCCATCAGTGAGTACCGGGCCTTACAAGAGACCCAGTACTTC.

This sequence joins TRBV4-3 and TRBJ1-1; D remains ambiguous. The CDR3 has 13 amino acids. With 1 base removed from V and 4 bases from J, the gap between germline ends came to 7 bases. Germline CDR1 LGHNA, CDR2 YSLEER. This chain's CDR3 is CASSQGGPTEAFF. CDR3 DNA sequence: TGCGCCAGCAGCCAAGGGGGTCCCACTGAAGCTTTCTTT.

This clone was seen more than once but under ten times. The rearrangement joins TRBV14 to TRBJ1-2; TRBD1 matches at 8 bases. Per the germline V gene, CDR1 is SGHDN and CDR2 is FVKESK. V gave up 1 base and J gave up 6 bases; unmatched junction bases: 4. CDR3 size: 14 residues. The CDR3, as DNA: TGTGCCAGCAGCCAAGTTGACAGGGGCCATGGCTACACCTTC. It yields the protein CASSQVDRGHGYTF.

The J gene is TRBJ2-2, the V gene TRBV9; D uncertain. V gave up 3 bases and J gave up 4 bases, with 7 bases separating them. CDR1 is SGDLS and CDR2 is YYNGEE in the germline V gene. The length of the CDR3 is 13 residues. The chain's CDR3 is CASSALSTGELFF. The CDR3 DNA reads TGTGCCAGCAGCGCACTCAGCACCGGGGAGCTGTTTTTT. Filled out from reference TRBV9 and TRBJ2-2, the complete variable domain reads DSGVTQTPKHLITATGQRVTLRCSPRSGDLSVYWYQQSLDQGLQFLIQYYNGEERAKGNILERFSAQQFPDLHSELNLSSLELGDSALYFCASSALSTGELFFGEGSRLTVL.

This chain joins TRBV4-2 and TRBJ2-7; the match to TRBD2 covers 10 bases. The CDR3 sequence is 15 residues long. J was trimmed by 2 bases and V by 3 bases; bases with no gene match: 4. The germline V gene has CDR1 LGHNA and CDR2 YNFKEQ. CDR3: CASSQGLALPYEQYF. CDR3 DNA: TGTGCCAGCAGCCAGGGACTAGCGTTACCCTACGAGCAGTACTTC.

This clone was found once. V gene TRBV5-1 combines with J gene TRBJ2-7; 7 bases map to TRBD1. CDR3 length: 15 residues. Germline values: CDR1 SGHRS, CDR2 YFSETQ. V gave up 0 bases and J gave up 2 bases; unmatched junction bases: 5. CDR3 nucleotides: TGCGCCAGCAGCTTGGAAAGACAGGGCGCCTACGAGCAGTACTTC. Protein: CASSLERQGAYEQYF.

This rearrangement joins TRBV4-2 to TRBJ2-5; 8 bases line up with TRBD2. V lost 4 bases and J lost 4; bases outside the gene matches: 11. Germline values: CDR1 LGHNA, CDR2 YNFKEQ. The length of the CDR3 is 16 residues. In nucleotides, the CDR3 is TGTGCCAGCAGCCCGCGGGGGGCCCCCGGGGGAGAGACCCAGTACTTC. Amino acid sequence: CASSPRGAPGGETQYF.

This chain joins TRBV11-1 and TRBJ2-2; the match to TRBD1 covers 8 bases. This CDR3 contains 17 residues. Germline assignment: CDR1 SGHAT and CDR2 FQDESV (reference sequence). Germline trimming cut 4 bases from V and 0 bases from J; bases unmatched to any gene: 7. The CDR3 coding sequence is TGTGCCAGCAGCTACGGGCGGACAGGGACGAACACCGGGGAGCTGTTTTTT. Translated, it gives CASSYGRTGTNTGELFF.

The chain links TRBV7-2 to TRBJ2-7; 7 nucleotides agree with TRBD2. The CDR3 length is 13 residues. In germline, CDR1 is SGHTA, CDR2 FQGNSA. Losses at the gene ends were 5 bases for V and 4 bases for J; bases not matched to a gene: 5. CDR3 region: CASSETSRYEQYF. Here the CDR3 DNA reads TGTGCCAGCAGCGAGACTAGCAGGTACGAGCAGTACTTC.

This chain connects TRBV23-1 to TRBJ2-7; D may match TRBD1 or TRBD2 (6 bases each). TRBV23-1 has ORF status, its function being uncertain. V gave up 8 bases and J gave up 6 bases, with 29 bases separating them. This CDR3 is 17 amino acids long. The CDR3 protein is CASLTPGGIFLFGEQYF. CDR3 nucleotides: TGCGCCAGCCTTACCCCCGGGGGCATTTTTCTTTTTGGCGAGCAGTACTTC.

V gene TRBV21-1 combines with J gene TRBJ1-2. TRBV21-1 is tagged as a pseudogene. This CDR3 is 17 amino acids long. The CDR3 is CASTKPSTDGSNYGYTF. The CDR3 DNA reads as TGTGCCAGCACCAAGCCCTCGACGGACGGTTCTAACTATGGCTACACCTTC.

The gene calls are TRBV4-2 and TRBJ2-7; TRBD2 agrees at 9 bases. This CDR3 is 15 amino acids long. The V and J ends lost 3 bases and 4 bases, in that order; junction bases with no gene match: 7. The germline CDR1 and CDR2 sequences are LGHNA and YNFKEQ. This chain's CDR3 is CASSQERSGSYEQYF. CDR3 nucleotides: TGTGCCAGCAGCCAGGAACGTAGCGGGAGTTACGAGCAGTACTTC.

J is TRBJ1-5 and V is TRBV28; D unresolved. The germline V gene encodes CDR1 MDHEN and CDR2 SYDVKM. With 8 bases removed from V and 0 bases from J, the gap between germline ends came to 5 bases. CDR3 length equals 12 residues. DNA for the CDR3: TGTGCCAGCGAGATTAGCAATCAGCCCCAGCATTTT. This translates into CASEISNQPQHF. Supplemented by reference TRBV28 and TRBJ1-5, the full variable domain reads DVKVTQSSRYLVKRTGEKVFLECVQDMDHENMFWYRQDPGLGLRLIYFSYDVKMKEKGDIPEGYSVSREKKERFSLILESASTNQTSMYLCASEISNQPQHFGDGTRLSIL.

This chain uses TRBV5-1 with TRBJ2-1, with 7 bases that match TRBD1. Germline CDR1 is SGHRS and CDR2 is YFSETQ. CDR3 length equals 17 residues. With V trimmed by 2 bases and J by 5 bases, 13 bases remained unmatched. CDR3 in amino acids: CASSFYEGTGANNEQFF. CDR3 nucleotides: TGCGCCAGCAGCTTCTACGAGGGTACAGGGGCGAACAATGAGCAGTTCTTC.

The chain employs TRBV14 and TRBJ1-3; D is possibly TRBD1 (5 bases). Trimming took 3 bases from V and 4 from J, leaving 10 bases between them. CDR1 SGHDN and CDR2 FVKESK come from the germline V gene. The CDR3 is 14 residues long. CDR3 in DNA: TGTGCCAGCAGCCAGAGGACACCAGGAAACACCATATATTTT. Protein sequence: CASSQRTPGNTIYF.

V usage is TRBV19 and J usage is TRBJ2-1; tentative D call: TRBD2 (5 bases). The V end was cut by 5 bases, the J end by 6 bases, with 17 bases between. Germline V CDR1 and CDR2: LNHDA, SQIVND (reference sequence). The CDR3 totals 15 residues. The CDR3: CASSPFSGGINEQFF. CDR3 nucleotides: TGTGCCAGTAGTCCCTTCTCTGGAGGCATCAATGAGCAGTTCTTC. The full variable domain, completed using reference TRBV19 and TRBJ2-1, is DGGITQSPKYLFRKEGQNVTLSCEQNLNHDAMYWYRQDPGQGLRLIYYSQIVNDFQKGDIAEGYSVSREKKESFPLTVTSAQKNPTAFYLCASSPFSGGINEQFFGPGTRLTVL.

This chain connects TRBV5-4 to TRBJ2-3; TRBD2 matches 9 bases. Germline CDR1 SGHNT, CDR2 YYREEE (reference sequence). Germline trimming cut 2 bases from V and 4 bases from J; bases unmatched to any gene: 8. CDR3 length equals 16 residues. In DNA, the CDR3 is TGTGCCAGCAGCTTCTACTTAGCGGGAGCGGCAGATACGCAGTATTTT. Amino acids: CASSFYLAGAADTQYF.

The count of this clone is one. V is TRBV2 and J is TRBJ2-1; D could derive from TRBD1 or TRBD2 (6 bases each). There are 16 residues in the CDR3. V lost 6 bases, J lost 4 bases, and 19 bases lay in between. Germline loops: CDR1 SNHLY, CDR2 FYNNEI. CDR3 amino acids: CASRTGGGILYNEQFF. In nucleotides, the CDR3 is TGTGCCAGCAGGACTGGGGGCGGGATTTTGTACAATGAGCAGTTCTTC.

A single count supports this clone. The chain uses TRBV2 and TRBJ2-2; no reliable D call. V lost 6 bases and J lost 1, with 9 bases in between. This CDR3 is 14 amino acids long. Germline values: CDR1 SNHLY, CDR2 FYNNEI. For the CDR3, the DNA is TGTGCCAGCAGGGCGCGAGGGAACACCGGGGAGCTGTTTTTT. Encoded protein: CASRARGNTGELFF.